The 31 T cell receptor beta chains in this list originate from one sample, sequenced in a study of blood T cell repertoires in COVID-19. TCRdb keeps only in-frame clones here, not all; method: immunoSEQ multiplex PCR. The table has 150,000 to 200,000 clones, about 83% seen once; the top ten hold roughly 8.6%. The sample taken for sequencing was peripheral blood. The receptors derive from a man aged 55-75 years with acute or convalescent COVID-19.

This chain connects TRBV6-5 to TRBJ2-7; D unclear. There are 14 residues in the CDR3. Looked up from germline, CDR1 is MNHEY and CDR2 is SVGAGI. V gave up 6 bases and J gave up 3 bases, with 15 bases separating them. CDR3 region: CASSELGGHYEQYF. The CDR3 DNA reads as TGTGCCAGCAGCGAGCTAGGCGGCCACTACGAGCAGTACTTC.

This chain joins TRBV28 and TRBJ1-1; 10 nucleotides align to TRBD1. Trimming at V came to 2 bases and at J to 0 bases, leaving 9 bases not matched to a gene. Per germline, CDR1 MDHEN and CDR2 SYDVKM. The CDR3 has 18 residues. The CDR3 protein is CASSLGLGQGRLNTEAFF. The CDR3, as DNA: TGTGCCAGCAGTTTAGGATTGGGACAGGGGCGTCTGAACACTGAAGCTTTCTTT.

The gene calls are TRBV5-1 and TRBJ2-2, with D unresolved. The CDR3 has 14 amino acids. The germline V and J ends were trimmed by 6 bases and 0 bases, with 9 bases remaining between them. The germline CDR1 and CDR2 sequences are SGHRS and YFSETQ. CDR3 nucleotide sequence: TGCGCCAGCAACGCGGTCCCGAACACCGGGGAGCTGTTTTTT. It codes for CASNAVPNTGELFF. The complete variable domain, with remaining parts taken from reference TRBV5-1 and TRBJ2-2, reads KAGVTQTPRYLIKTRGQQVTLSCSPISGHRSVSWYQQTPGQGLQFLFEYFSETQRNKGNFPGRFSGRQFSNSRSEMNVSTLELGDSALYLCASNAVPNTGELFFGEGSRLTVL.

The CDR3 DNA reads TGTGCCAGCACCCCCGGGCAGGGGGATCGCGAAGCTTTCTTT. It is translated as CASTPGQGDREAFF. This chain links TRBV21-1 with TRBJ1-1; the listed D gene, TRBD1, was not tested against the DNA. TRBV21-1 is assigned pseudogene status. This CDR3 comprises 14 residues.

This clone was detected only a few times. V and J are TRBV7-6 and TRBJ1-2; D remains ambiguous. The germline gives CDR1 SGHVS, CDR2 FNYEAQ. This CDR3 has 15 amino acids. The V gene lost 5 bases and the J gene lost 0 bases, with 13 bases spanning the gap. The CDR3 loop reads CASSPGPEANYGYTF. The DNA for the CDR3 is TGTGCCAGCAGCCCTGGTCCGGAGGCTAACTATGGCTACACCTTC.

The chain combines TRBV3-1 (or the pseudogene TRBV3-2) with TRBJ1-3; the D gene is possibly TRBD1 (5 bases). V lost 0 bases to trimming and J lost 0 bases, with 9 bases between them. In germline, CDR1 is LGHDT, CDR2 YNNKEL (reference sequence). CDR3 size: 16 residues. The CDR3 DNA sequence: TGTGCCAGCAGCCAAGATCGCAGGGTCTCTGGAAACACCATATATTTT. Its translation is CASSQDRRVSGNTIYF.

J is TRBJ1-3 and V is TRBV11-2; perhaps TRBD1 as D (6 bases). This CDR3 contains 17 residues. Germline lookup yields CDR1 SGHAT and CDR2 FQNNGV. V was shortened by 2 bases and J by 0 bases, with 14 bases between the two germline ends. In DNA, the CDR3 is TGTGCCAGCAGCTTAAATCCAGGGGCGAGCTCTGGAAACACCATATATTTT. It is translated as CASSLNPGASSGNTIYF.

V usage is TRBV25-1 and J usage is TRBJ1-2; D call uncertain. V shed 5 bases and J shed 8 bases, with 15 bases lying between them. This CDR3 has 13 amino acids. Germline V gene lookup returns CDR1 MGHDK and CDR2 SYGVNS. The CDR3 sequence is CASSPIRTGGYTF. The CDR3, as DNA: TGTGCCAGCAGTCCCATCAGGACGGGAGGCTACACCTTC.

The chain has TRBV7-2 and TRBJ1-3; 7 bases match TRBD1. Unmatched junction bases numbered 5, after V lost 3 bases and J lost 0 bases. Looked up from germline, CDR1 is SGHTA and CDR2 is FQGNSA. This CDR3 spans 16 amino acids. The CDR3, as DNA: TGTGCCAGCAGCTTGAACAGGGGTACCTCTGGAAACACCATATATTTT. Translating it yields CASSLNRGTSGNTIYF.

The chain couples TRBV5-8 to TRBJ2-2; TRBD1 matches 10 bases. Germline trimming cut 5 bases from V and 6 bases from J; bases unmatched to any gene: 7. Germline V gene sequence: CDR1 SGHTS, CDR2 YDEGEE. There are 15 residues in the CDR3. CDR3 DNA: TGTGCCAGCAGAATTCCGGGACAGGGGTCCGGGGAGCTGTTTTTT. Translating gives CASRIPGQGSGELFF.

This clone came up a few times. V and J are TRBV12-3 or TRBV12-4 and TRBJ2-5; TRBD2 aligns across 8 bases. This CDR3 is 13 amino acids long. The J segment lost 4 bases and the V segment lost 3 bases, leaving 1 base of the junction unmatched. The CDR3 region has the DNA TGTGCCAGCAGTTTTAGCGGGGTAGAGACCCAGTACTTC. Its translation is CASSFSGVETQYF.

This clone was seen only a few times. The chain has TRBV19 and TRBJ2-1; maybe TRBD1 (6 bases). V was shortened by 10 bases and J by 6 bases, with 22 bases between the two germline ends. The CDR3 runs to 15 residues. The V gene's germline CDR1 is LNHDA and CDR2 SQIVND (reference sequence). The CDR3: CATKNGTYSSNEQFF. In DNA, the CDR3 is TGTGCCACGAAAAACGGGACATACTCGTCCAATGAGCAGTTCTTC.

Points on this clone: The same CDR3 arises from other DNA sequences in this sample as well. The chain has TRBV9 and TRBJ2-1, with a possible D match to TRBD1 (5 bases). There are 13 residues in the CDR3. V lost 3 bases to trimming and J lost 3 bases, with 7 bases between them. Looked up from germline, CDR1 is SGDLS and CDR2 is YYNGEE. The CDR3 DNA reads as TGTGCCAGCAGCGCCGACAGCTACAATGAGCAGTTCTTC. It specifies CASSADSYNEQFF. The full variable domain, with the rest looked up from reference TRBV9 and TRBJ2-1, is DSGVTQTPKHLITATGQRVTLRCSPRSGDLSVYWYQQSLDQGLQFLIQYYNGEERAKGNILERFSAQQFPDLHSELNLSSLELGDSALYFCASSADSYNEQFFGPGTRLTVL.

This chain links TRBV2 with TRBJ2-1; TRBD1 aligns across 11 bases. V lost 5 bases and J lost 3; bases outside the gene matches: 9. CDR3 length: 17 amino acids. Per the germline V gene, CDR1 is SNHLY and CDR2 is FYNNEI. The CDR3 loop is CASSYTPGQGGYNEQFF. CDR3 in DNA: TGTGCCAGCAGTTACACTCCGGGACAGGGGGGCTACAATGAGCAGTTCTTC.

The V gene is TRBV24-1, the J gene TRBJ2-1; D is possibly TRBD1 (5 bases). Germline CDR1 reads KGHDR; CDR2 reads SFDVKD. The CDR3 is made up of 16 amino acids. V gave up 0 bases and J gave up 1 base, with 9 bases separating them. This chain's CDR3 is CATSDLRPGSYNEQFF. DNA for the CDR3: TGTGCCACCAGTGATTTGCGGCCAGGGTCCTACAATGAGCAGTTCTTC.

The rearrangement links TRBV28 to TRBJ2-7, with D possibly TRBD1 on 6 matching bases. The V end lost 6 bases, the J end lost 2 bases, and 14 bases lay between the germline ends. Germline CDR1 is MDHEN and CDR2 is SYDVKM. This CDR3 is 14 amino acids long. The CDR3 DNA reads TGTGCCAGCAGCGGGGACATAAGAACCTACGAGCAGTACTTC. Its protein product is CASSGDIRTYEQYF.

This clone was seen just once. The chain employs TRBV29-1 and TRBJ1-2, with TRBD1 as a possible D gene (5 bases). The CDR3 consists of 13 residues. Germline CDR1 reads SQVTM; CDR2 reads ANQGSEA. The V and J ends lost 3 bases and 5 bases respectively, with 13 bases between them. For the CDR3, the DNA is TGCAGCGTTGAGGGAGGCAGGGAATATGGCTACACCTTC. This translates into CSVEGGREYGYTF.

CDR3 nucleotides: TGTGCCAGCAGTGACAGTTCCTATGGCTACACCTTC. It codes for CASSDSSYGYTF. The chain recombines TRBV6-1 with TRBJ1-2; D uncertain. Germline V gene sequence: CDR1 MNHNS, CDR2 SASEGT. V was clipped by 3 bases and J by 4 bases, with 6 bases between them. The CDR3 loop spans 12 amino acids.

The J gene is TRBJ1-2, the V gene TRBV6-5; 7 bases map to TRBD1. Germline V gene data show CDR1 as MNHEY and CDR2 as SVGAGI. CDR3 length equals 14 residues. The V segment lost 6 bases and the J segment 2 bases; nucleotides outside the gene matches: 6. CDR3 coding DNA: TGTGCCAGCAGACCGGGACAGACCAACTATGGCTACACCTTC. Translating gives CASRPGQTNYGYTF.

The chain couples TRBV24-1 to TRBJ2-7, with 7 bases aligning to TRBD1. This CDR3 has 14 residues. J gave up 6 bases and V 0 bases, and 4 bases lay outside the gene matches. Germline V gene data show CDR1 as KGHDR and CDR2 as SFDVKD. Here the CDR3 DNA reads TGTGCCACCAGTGATTTGCAAGGGGGCGGCGAGCAGTACTTC. Amino acids: CATSDLQGGGEQYF.

This chain connects TRBV4-1 to TRBJ2-1, with D tentatively TRBD1 (7 bases). V was trimmed by 6 bases and J by 4 bases, leaving 13 bases between them. The germline V gene has CDR1 MGHRA and CDR2 YSYEKL. There are 14 residues in the CDR3. The CDR3 DNA reads TGCGCCAGCAGTCAGGGGGGCCTTTACAATGAGCAGTTCTTC. It encodes CASSQGGLYNEQFF.

The genes are TRBV7-2 and TRBJ2-3, with 7 bases matching TRBD2. V lost 5 bases to trimming and J lost 3 bases; unmatched junction nucleotides: 2. The CDR3 extends over 13 amino acids. Per germline, CDR1 SGHTA and CDR2 FQGNSA. The CDR3 DNA follows: TGTGCCAGCAGCGGGGGGGTTACAGATACGCAGTATTTT. This gives the protein CASSGGVTDTQYF.

CDR3 residues: CASSYRLDYTGELFF. CDR3 nucleotide sequence: TGTGCCAGCAGCTACAGACTGGATTATACCGGGGAGCTGTTTTTT. This chain joins TRBV6-5 and TRBJ2-2, with D hard to call. Deletions cut 6 bases from V and 5 bases from J, with 16 bases between. This CDR3 has 15 amino acids. Germline CDR1 reads MNHEY; CDR2 reads SVGAGI.

V usage is TRBV29-1 and J usage is TRBJ1-1, with 8 bases fitting TRBD1. Looked up from germline, CDR1 is SQVTM and CDR2 is ANQGSEA. This CDR3 contains 14 residues. After removal of 1 base from V and 2 bases from J, the junction contained 3 bases not matched to a gene. The CDR3: CSVEGTGTNTEAFF. CDR3 bases: TGCAGCGTTGAAGGGACAGGGACCAACACTGAAGCTTTCTTT.

V usage is TRBV27 and J usage is TRBJ2-3, with TRBD2 as a possible D gene (7 bases). V lost 6 bases to trimming and J lost 4 bases, with 20 bases between them. Germline CDR1 reads MNHEY; CDR2 reads SMNVEV (reference sequence). The CDR3 is 16 residues long. The CDR3 DNA reads TGTGCCAGCAGCACATTTCCGGGGGGCTCCCCAGATACGCAGTATTTT. The encoded protein is CASSTFPGGSPDTQYF.

The chain's CDR3 is CASINRVAAAFF. In nucleotides, the CDR3 is TGTGCCAGCATCAATCGGGTGGCGGCAGCTTTCTTT. The V call is TRBV12-3 or TRBV12-4, the J call TRBJ1-1; D is uncertain. The V end was cut by 7 bases, the J end by 10 bases, with 16 bases between. This CDR3 contains 12 residues.

The chain links TRBV27 to TRBJ2-7, with 7 bases aligning to TRBD2. CDR1 is MNHEY and CDR2 is SMNVEV in the germline V gene (reference sequence). There are 16 residues in the CDR3. The junction had 8 bases not matched to a gene; V was cut back by 0 bases and J by 3 bases. The CDR3: CASSLSGLDAVYEQYF. Here the CDR3 DNA reads TGTGCCAGCAGTTTATCCGGACTAGATGCAGTCTACGAGCAGTACTTC.

This clone was counted only a few times. The chain recombines TRBV7-9 with TRBJ2-3; tentative D call: TRBD1 (6 bases). The CDR3 totals 13 residues. Germline values: CDR1 SEHNR, CDR2 FQNEAQ (reference sequence). V was shortened by 4 bases and J by 6 bases, with 11 bases between the two germline ends. The CDR3 protein is CASSSNRGDTQYF. The CDR3 nucleotides read TGTGCCAGCAGCTCCAATAGGGGGGATACGCAGTATTTT.

The chain has TRBV27 and TRBJ1-1; TRBD1 might be the D (5 bases). Germline V gives CDR1 MNHEY, CDR2 SMNVEV (reference sequence). Trimming cost V 4 bases and J 1 base, with 16 bases left between them. This CDR3 has 16 amino acids. DNA for the CDR3: TGTGCCAGCAGTTCCCGGGGGAGAGGATGGAACACTGAAGCTTTCTTT. As protein: CASSSRGRGWNTEAFF.

The chain links TRBV5-4 to TRBJ2-6; 8 bases match TRBD2. Per germline, CDR1 SGHNT and CDR2 YYREEE (reference sequence). The CDR3 length is 16 residues. V dropped 4 bases and J dropped 1; count of bases not matched to a gene: 4. For the CDR3, the DNA is TGTGCCAGCAGCACGGGAGGGGGGTCTGGGGCCAACGTCCTGACTTTC. Amino acids: CASSTGGGSGANVLTF.

V is TRBV29-1 and J is TRBJ2-7; maybe TRBD2 (6 bases). V shed 7 bases and J shed 2 bases, with 15 bases lying between them. Germline CDR1 is SQVTM and CDR2 is ANQGSEA. The CDR3 has 13 residues. The CDR3 sequence is CSASAAGPYEQYF. In DNA, the CDR3 is TGCAGCGCGTCGGCGGCGGGGCCCTACGAGCAGTACTTC.